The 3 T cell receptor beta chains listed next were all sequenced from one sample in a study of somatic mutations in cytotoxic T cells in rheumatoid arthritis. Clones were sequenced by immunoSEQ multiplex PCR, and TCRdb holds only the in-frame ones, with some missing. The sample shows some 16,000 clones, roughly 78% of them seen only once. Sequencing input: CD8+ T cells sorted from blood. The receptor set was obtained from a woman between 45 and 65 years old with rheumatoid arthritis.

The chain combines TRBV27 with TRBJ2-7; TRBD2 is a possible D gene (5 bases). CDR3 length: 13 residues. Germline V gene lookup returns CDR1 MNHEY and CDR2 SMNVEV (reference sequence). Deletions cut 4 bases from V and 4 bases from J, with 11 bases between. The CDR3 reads CASSYGVGYEQYF. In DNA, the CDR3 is TGTGCCAGCAGTTACGGGGTAGGGTACGAGCAGTACTTC.

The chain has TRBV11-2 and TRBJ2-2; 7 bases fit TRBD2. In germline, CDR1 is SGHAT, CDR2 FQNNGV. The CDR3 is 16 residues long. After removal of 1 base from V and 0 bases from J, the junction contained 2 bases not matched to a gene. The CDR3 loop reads CASSLGLAANTGELFF. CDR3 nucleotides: TGTGCCAGCAGCTTAGGGCTAGCGGCGAACACCGGGGAGCTGTTTTTT.

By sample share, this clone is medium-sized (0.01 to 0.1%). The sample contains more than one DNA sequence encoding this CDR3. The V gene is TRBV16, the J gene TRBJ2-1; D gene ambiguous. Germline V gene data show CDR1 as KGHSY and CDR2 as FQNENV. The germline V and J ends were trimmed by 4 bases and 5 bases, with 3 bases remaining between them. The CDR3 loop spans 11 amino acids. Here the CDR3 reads CASSPNNEQFF. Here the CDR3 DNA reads TGTGCCAGCAGCCCAAACAATGAGCAGTTCTTC.